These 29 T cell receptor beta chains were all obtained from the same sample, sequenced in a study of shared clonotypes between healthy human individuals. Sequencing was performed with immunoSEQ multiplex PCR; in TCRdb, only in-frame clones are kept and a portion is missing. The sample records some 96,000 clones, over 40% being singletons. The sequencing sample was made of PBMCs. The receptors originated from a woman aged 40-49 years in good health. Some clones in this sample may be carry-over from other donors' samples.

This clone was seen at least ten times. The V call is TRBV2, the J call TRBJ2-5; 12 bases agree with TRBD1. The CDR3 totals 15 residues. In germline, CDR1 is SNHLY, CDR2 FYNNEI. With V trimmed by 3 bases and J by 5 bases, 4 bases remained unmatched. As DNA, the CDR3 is TGTGCCAGCAGTGACGCCGGGACAGGGGGCGAGACCCAGTACTTC. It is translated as CASSDAGTGGETQYF. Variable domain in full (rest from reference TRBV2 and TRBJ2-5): EPEVTQTPSHQVTQMGQEVILRCVPISNHLYFYWYRQILGQKVEFLVSFYNNEISEKSEIFDDQFSVERPDGSNFTLKIRSTKLEDSAMYFCASSDAGTGGETQYFGPGTRLLVL.

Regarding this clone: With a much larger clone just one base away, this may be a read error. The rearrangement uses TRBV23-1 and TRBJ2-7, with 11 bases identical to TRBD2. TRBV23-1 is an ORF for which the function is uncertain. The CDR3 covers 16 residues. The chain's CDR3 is CASSQSVSGRVHERYF. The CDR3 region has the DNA TGCGCCAGCAGTCAATCGGTTAGCGGGAGGGTCCACGAGCGGTACTTC.

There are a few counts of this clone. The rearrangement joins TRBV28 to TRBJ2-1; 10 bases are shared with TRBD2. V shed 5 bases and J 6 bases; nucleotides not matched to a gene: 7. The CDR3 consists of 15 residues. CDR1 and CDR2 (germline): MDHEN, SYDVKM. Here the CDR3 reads CASSPRTSGGNEQFF. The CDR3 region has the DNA TGTGCCAGCAGTCCGCGGACTAGCGGAGGCAATGAGCAGTTCTTC. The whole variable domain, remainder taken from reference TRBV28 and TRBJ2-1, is DVKVTQSSRYLVKRTGEKVFLECVQDMDHENMFWYRQDPGLGLRLIYFSYDVKMKEKGDIPEGYSVSREKKERFSLILESASTNQTSMYLCASSPRTSGGNEQFFGPGTRLTVL.

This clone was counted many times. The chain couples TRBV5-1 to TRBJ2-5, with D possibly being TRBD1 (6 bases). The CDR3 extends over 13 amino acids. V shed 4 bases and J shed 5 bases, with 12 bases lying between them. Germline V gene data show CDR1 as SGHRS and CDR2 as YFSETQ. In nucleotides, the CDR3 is TGCGCCAGCAGCCAGGGGTCTGGGGAGACCCAGTACTTC. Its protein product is CASSQGSGETQYF.

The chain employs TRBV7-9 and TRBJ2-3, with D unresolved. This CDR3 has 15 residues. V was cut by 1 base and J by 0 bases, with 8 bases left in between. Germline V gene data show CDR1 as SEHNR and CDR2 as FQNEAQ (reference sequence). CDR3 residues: CASSLVSASTDTQYF. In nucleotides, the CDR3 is TGTGCCAGCAGCTTAGTATCAGCAAGCACAGATACGCAGTATTTT.

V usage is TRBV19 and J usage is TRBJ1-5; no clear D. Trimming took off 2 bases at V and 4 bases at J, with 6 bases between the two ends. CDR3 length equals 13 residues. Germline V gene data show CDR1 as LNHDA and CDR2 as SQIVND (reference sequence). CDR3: CASSIQRNQPQHF. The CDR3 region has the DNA TGTGCCAGTAGTATACAGAGAAATCAGCCCCAGCATTTT.

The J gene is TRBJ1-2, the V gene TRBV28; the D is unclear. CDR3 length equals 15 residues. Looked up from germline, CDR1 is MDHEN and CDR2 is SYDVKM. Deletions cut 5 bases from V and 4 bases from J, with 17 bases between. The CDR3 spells CASSPPWEGSYGYTF. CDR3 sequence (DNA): TGTGCCAGCAGTCCCCCCTGGGAGGGCAGCTATGGCTACACCTTC.

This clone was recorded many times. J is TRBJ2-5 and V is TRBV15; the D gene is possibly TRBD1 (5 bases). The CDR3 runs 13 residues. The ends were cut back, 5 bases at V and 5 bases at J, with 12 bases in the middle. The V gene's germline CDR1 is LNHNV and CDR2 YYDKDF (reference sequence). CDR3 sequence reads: CATSQGAWETQYF. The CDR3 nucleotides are TGTGCCACCAGCCAAGGGGCGTGGGAGACCCAGTACTTC.

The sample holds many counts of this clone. CDR3: CASSPTGWTWGYTF. DNA for the CDR3: TGTGCCAGCAGCCCTACAGGGTGGACCTGGGGCTACACCTTC. The J gene is TRBJ1-2, the V gene TRBV28, with a weak D call TRBD1 (6 bases). V was pared by 6 bases and J by 8 bases, with 19 bases between. The CDR3 has 14 residues. The V gene's germline CDR1 is MDHEN and CDR2 SYDVKM.

In nucleotides, the CDR3 is TGTGCCAGCAGTTTAGTAGGCCCCCCCTACGAGCAGTACTTC. Translation: CASSLVGPPYEQYF. The chain combines TRBV28 with TRBJ2-7; D call uncertain. CDR1 and CDR2 (germline): MDHEN, SYDVKM. The CDR3 has 14 amino acids. V lost 2 bases to trimming and J lost 2 bases, with 10 bases between them. Looking up the rest from reference TRBV28 and TRBJ2-7 gives the full variable domain: DVKVTQSSRYLVKRTGEKVFLECVQDMDHENMFWYRQDPGLGLRLIYFSYDVKMKEKGDIPEGYSVSREKKERFSLILESASTNQTSMYLCASSLVGPPYEQYFGPGTRLTVT.

The chain's CDR3 is CATSLSGRAGNEQFF. CDR3 nucleotides: TGTGCCACCAGCCTTAGCGGGAGGGCCGGCAATGAGCAGTTCTTC. V usage is TRBV15 and J usage is TRBJ2-1, with TRBD2 identical over 11 bases. The junction had 6 bases not matched to a gene; V was cut back by 5 bases and J by 6 bases. CDR1 and CDR2 from the germline V gene are LNHNV and YYDKDF (reference sequence). This CDR3 is 15 amino acids long.

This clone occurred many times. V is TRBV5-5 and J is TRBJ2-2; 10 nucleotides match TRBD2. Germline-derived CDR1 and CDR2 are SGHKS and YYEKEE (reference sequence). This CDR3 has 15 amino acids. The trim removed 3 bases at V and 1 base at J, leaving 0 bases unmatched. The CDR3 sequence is CASSWTSGNTGELFF. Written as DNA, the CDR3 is TGTGCCAGCAGCTGGACTAGCGGGAACACCGGGGAGCTGTTTTTT.

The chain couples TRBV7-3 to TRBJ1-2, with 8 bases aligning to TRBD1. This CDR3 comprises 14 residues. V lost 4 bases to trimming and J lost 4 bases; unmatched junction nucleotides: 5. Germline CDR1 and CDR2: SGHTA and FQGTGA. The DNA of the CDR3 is TGTGCCAGCAGCTCAGGACAGGGAAGCTATGGCTACACCTTC. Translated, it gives CASSSGQGSYGYTF.

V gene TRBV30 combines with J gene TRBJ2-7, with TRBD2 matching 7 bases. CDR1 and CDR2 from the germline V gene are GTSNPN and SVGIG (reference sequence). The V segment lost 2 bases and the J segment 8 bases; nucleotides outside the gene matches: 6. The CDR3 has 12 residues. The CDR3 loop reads CAWSRREGKQYF. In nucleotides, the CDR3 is TGTGCCTGGAGTAGGAGGGAGGGCAAGCAGTACTTC.

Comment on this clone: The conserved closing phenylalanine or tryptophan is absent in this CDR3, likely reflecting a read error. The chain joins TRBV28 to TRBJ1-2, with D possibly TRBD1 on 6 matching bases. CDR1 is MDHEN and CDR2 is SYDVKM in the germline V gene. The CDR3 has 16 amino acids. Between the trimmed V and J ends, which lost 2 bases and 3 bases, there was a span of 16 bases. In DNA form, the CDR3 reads TGTGCCAGCAGTTTAGACCCGGGGGCGGGCCACTATGGCTACACCCTC. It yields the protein CASSLDPGAGHYGYTL.

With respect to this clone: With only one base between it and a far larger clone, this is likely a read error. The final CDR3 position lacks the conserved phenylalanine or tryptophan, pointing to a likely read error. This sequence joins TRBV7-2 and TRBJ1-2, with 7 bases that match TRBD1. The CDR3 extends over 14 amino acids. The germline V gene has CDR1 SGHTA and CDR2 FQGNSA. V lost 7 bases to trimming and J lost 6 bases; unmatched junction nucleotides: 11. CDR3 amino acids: CASTIQGSEDGYTL. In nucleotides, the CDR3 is TGTGCCAGCACCATACAGGGGTCGGAGGATGGCTACACCCTC.

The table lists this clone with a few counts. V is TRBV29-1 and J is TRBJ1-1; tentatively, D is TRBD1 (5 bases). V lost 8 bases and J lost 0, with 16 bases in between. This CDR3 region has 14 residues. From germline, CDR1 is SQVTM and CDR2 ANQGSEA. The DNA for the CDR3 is TGCAGCCTAAGCCGGGGACTTCTGAACACTGAAGCTTTCTTT. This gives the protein CSLSRGLLNTEAFF.

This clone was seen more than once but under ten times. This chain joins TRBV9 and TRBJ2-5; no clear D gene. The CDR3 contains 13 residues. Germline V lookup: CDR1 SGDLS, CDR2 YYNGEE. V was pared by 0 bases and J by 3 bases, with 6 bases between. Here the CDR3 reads CASSVAAEETQYF. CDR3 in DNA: TGTGCCAGCAGCGTAGCGGCAGAAGAGACCCAGTACTTC. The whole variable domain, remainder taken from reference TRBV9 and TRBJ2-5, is DSGVTQTPKHLITATGQRVTLRCSPRSGDLSVYWYQQSLDQGLQFLIQYYNGEERAKGNILERFSAQQFPDLHSELNLSSLELGDSALYFCASSVAAEETQYFGPGTRLLVL.

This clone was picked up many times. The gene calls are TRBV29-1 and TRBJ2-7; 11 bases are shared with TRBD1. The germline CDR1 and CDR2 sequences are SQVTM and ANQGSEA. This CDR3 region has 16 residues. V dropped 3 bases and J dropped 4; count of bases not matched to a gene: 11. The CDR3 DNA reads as TGCAGCGTTGAGGGGGTCGTGGGACAGGGGGAATACGAGCAGTACTTC. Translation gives CSVEGVVGQGEYEQYF.

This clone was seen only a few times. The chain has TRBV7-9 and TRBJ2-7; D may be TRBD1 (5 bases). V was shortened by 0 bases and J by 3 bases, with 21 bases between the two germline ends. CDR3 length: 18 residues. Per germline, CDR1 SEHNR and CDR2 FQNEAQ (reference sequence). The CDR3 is CASSLARAGPSSSYEQYF. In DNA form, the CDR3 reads TGTGCCAGCAGCTTAGCGCGTGCAGGGCCATCTTCCAGCTACGAGCAGTACTTC.

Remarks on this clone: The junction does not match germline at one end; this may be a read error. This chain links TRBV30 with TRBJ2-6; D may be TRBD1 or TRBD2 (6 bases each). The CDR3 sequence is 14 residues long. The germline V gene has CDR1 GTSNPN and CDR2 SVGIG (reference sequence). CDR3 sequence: CAWSRGPGASVLTF. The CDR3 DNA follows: TGTGCCTGGAGTCGGGGGCCGGGGGCCAGCGTCCTGACTTTC.

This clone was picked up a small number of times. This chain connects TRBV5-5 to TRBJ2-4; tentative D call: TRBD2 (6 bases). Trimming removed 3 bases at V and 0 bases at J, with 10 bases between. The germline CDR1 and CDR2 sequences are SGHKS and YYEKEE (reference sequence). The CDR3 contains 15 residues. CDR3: CASSSYGGAKNIQYF. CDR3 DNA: TGTGCCAGCAGCTCATACGGGGGAGCCAAAAACATTCAGTACTTC.

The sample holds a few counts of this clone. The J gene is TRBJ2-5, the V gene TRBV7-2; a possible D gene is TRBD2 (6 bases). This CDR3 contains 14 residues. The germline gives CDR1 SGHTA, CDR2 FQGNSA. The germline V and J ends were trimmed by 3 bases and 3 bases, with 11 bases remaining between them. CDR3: CASSFGGAEETQYF. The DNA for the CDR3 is TGTGCCAGCAGCTTCGGGGGAGCTGAAGAGACCCAGTACTTC.

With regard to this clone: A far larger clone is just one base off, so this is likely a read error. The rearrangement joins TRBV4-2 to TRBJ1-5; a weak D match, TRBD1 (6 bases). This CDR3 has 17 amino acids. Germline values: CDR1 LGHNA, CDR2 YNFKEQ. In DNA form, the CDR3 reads TGTGCCGGCAGCCAAGATAGGGGGACAAATAGCAATCAGCCCCAGCATTTT. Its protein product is CAGSQDRGTNSNQPQHF.

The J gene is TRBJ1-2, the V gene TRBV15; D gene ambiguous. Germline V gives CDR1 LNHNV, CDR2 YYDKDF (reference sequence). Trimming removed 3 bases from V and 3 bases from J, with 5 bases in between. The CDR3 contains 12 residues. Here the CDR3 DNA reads TGTGCCACCAGCAGGGACGACTATGGCTACACCTTC. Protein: CATSRDDYGYTF.

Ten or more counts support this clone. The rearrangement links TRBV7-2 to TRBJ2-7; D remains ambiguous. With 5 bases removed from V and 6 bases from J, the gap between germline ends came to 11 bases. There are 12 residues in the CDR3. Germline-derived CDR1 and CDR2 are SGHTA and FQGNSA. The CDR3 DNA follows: TGTGCCAGCAGCCAACACATCGCCGAGCAGTACTTC. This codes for CASSQHIAEQYF.

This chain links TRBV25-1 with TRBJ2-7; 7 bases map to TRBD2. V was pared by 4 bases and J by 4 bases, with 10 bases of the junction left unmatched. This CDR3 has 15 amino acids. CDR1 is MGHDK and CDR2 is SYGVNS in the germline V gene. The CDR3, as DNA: TGTGCCAGCAGTGCCCGGGACTATCTGGGTTACGAGCAGTACTTC. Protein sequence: CASSARDYLGYEQYF.

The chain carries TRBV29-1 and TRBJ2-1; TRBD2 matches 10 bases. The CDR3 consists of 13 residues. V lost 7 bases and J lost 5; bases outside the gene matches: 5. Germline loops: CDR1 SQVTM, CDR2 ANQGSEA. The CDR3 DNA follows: TGCAGCGCTCGGACTAGCGGCAACAATGAGCAGTTCTTC. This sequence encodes CSARTSGNNEQFF.

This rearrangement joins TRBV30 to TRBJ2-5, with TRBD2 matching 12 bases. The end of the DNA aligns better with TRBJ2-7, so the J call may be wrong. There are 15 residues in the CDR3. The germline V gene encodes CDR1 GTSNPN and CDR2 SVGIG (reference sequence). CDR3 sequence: CAWSVMWTSGDEQYF. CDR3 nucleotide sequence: TGTGCCTGGAGTGTAATGTGGACTAGCGGGGACGAGCAGTACTTC.